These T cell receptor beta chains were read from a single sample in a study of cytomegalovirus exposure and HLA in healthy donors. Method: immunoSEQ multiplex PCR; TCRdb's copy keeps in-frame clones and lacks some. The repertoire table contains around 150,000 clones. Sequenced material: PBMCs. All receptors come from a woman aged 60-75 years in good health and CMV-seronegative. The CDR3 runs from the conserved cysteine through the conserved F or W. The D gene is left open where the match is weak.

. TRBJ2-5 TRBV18 TGTGCCAGCTCACCACCGGGGCGGCGTGAAGAGACCCAGTACTTC CASSPPGRREETQYF
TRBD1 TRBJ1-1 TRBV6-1 TGTGCCAGCAGCGACAGGGGTATCACTGAAGCTTTCTTT CASSDRGITEAFF
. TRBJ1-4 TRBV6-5 TGTGCCAGCAGTTACTCCGGGACTGAGAGGAAAAAACTGTTTTTT CASSYSGTERKKLFF
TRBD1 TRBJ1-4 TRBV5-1 TGCGCCAGCAGCTTGTCCCAAACAGGGGGAGGCGGTGAAAAACTGTTTTTT CASSLSQTGGGGEKLFF
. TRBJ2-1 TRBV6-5 TGTGCCAGCAGTTATCCGGGACATTACAATGAGCAGTTCTTC CASSYPGHYNEQFF
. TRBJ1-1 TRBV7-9 TGTGCCAGCAGCGAGATAACTGAAGCTTTCTTT CASSEITEAFF
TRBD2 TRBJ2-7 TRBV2 TGTGCCAGCAATCCCTGGGAGGGCTACGAGCAGTACTTC CASNPWEGYEQYF
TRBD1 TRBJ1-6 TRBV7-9 TGTGCCAGCAGCCCGGACAGGGGTTCACCCCTCCACTTT CASSPDRGSPLHF
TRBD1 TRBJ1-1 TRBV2 TGTGCCAGCAGAGCCGACAGGGCGGCTTTCTTT CASRADRAAFF
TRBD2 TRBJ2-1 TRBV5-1 TGCGCCAGCAGCTTACTAGCGGGGCCCAATGAGCAGTTCTTC CASSLLAGPNEQFF
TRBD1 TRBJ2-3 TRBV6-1 TGTGCCAGCACCCTCAACAGGGGCTCAGATACGCAGTATTTT CASTLNRGSDTQYF
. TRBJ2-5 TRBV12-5 TGTGCTAGTGGTTTGGGATTAGGGGGGGACCAAGAGACCCAGTACTTC CASGLGLGGDQETQYF
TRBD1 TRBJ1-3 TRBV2 TGTGCCAGCAGATGGGGACAGGGGCCCGGAGGCTCTGGAAACACCATATATTTT CASRWGQGPGGSGNTIYF
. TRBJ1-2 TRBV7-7 TGTGCCAGCAGTCTAGGGTGGGGGCGCACCTATGGCTACACCTTC CASSLGWGRTYGYTF
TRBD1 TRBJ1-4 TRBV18 TGTGCCAGCTCACCACCGGGACAGGGGAATGCGGGTGAAAAACTGTTTTTT CASSPPGQGNAGEKLFF
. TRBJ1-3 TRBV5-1 TGCGCCAGCAGCTTGGATTCAGTGTCCTCTGGAAACACCATATATTTT CASSLDSVSSGNTIYF
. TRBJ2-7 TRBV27 TGTGCCAGCAGTTTACTGGACAGATATGAGCAGTACTTC CASSLLDRYEQYF
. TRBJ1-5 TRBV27 TGTGCCAGCAGTCCCCGAGTAGGGGGTGGCAATCAGCCCCAGCATTTT CASSPRVGGGNQPQHF
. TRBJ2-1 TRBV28 TGTGCCAGCAGTTTTCGGACGTCAACGGGGGAGCAGTTCTTC CASSFRTSTGEQFF
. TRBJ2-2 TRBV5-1 TGCGCCAGCAGAGGTCTATGGGCAGGGAACACCGGGGAGCTGTTTTTT CASRGLWAGNTGELFF
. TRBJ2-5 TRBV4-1 TGCGCCAGCAGCCAAGATCTAAGACTAGAGGTACAGACCCAGTACTTC CASSQDLRLEVQTQYF
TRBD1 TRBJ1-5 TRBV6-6 TGTGCCAGCAGTTACTCGGACAGGAGGGTTAGGCCCCAGCATTTT CASSYSDRRVRPQHF
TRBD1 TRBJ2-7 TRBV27 TGTGCCAGCAGTCCCGGATCGTGGGACAGGGGCCCCATTGAGCAGTACTTC CASSPGSWDRGPIEQYF
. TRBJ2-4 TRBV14 TGTGCCAGCAGCCAAGAGGAGTCTGGGGACTTAGCCAAAAACATTCAGTACTTC CASSQEESGDLAKNIQYF
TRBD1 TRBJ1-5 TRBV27 TGTGCCAGCCGACAGGGGGGTCAGCCCCAGCATTTT CASRQGGQPQHF
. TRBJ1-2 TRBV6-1 TGTGCCAGTTCTACAGCGGGTCAGTATGGCTACACCTTC CASSTAGQYGYTF
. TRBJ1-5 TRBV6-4 TGTGCCAGCAGTGACCGAGTCGCGCGGTGCAATCAGCCCCAGCATTTT CASSDRVARCNQPQHF
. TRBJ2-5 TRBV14 TGTGCCAGCAGCCAAGATCAGGGGGGACATCAAGAGACCCAGTACTTC CASSQDQGGHQETQYF
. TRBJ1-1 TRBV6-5 TGTGCCAGCAGTTACCTTAGACAGAACACTGAAGCTTTCTTT CASSYLRQNTEAFF
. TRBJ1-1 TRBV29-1 TGCAGCGTTGAAGATTTGGGAGGAGGAGTCACTGAAGCTTTCTTT CSVEDLGGGVTEAFF
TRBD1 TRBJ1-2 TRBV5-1 TGCGCCAGCAGCTTCACAGGGGACGGCTATGGCTACACCTTC CASSFTGDGYGYTF
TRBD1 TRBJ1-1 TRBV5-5 TGTGCCAGCGCTCTGACAGGGGTAGGCACTGAAGCTTTCTTT CASALTGVGTEAFF
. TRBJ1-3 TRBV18 TGTGCCAGCTCGCCTCCGGGAGCCTCTGGAAACACCATATATTTT CASSPPGASGNTIYF
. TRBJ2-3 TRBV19 TGTGCCAGTAGTATTCAGGCTTCAACAGATACGCAGTATTTT CASSIQASTDTQYF
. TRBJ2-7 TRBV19 TGTGCCAGTAGTAACCGGGGGTCCTACGAGCAGTACTTC CASSNRGSYEQYF
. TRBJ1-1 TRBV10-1 TGCGCCAGCAGTGAGTCCGGAGGCGGAACTGAAGCTTTCTTT CASSESGGGTEAFF
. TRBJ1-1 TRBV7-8 TGTGCCAGCAGCTTGGAGGGGTTCACTGAAGCTTTCTTT CASSLEGFTEAFF
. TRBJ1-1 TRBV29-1 TGCAGCGCCTTGACAGACCTGAACACTGAAGCTTTCTTT CSALTDLNTEAFF
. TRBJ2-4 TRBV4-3 TGCGCCAGCAGCCAGGGCAGTAAAAACATTCAGTACTTC CASSQGSKNIQYF
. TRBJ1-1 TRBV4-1 TGCGCCAGCAGCCAAGGGACAGCGAACACTGAAGCTTTCTTT CASSQGTANTEAFF
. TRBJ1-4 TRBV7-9 TGTGCCAGCAGCTTTGGAGGTGAAAAACTGTTTTTT CASSFGGEKLFF
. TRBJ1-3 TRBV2 TGTGCCAGCAGTGAAGCGGAAGGGGTTTCTGGAAACACCATATATTTT CASSEAEGVSGNTIYF
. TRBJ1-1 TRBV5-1 TGCGCCAGCAGCTCAACCCCGTTGGCCACTGAAGCTTTCTTT CASSSTPLATEAFF
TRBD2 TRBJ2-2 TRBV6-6 TGTGCCAGCAGCCGGACTAGCGGGAGTACGGTCGGGGAGCTGTTTTTT CASSRTSGSTVGELFF
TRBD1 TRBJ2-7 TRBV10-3 TGTGCCATCAGTGAGTCGGGGACAGGGACTGGCGAGCAGTACTTC CAISESGTGTGEQYF
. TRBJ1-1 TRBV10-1 TGCGCCAGCAGTGAGTCGGACAGTTCGAGAGTGGGAGCTTTCTTT CASSESDSSRVGAFF
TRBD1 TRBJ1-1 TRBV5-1 TGCGCCAGCAGCTCCGGGACAGGGGGCTTCGGCACTGAAGCTTTCTTT CASSSGTGGFGTEAFF
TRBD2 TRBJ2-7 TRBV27 TGTGCCAGCAGTCCTAATTCCGGACTAGCTATCTACGAGCAGTACTTC CASSPNSGLAIYEQYF
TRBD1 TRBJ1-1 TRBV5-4 TGTGCCAGCAGCTCGGAAAGGGGGCTTTCTGAAGCTTTCTTT CASSSERGLSEAFF
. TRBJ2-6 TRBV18 TGTGCCAGCTCACCACCGGGGCAGGCCTACTCTGGGGCCAACGTCCTGACTTTC CASSPPGQAYSGANVLTF
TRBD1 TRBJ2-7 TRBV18 TGTGCCAGCTCCCTTATCGACAGGGCGGTGAGCGAGCAGTACTTC CASSLIDRAVSEQYF